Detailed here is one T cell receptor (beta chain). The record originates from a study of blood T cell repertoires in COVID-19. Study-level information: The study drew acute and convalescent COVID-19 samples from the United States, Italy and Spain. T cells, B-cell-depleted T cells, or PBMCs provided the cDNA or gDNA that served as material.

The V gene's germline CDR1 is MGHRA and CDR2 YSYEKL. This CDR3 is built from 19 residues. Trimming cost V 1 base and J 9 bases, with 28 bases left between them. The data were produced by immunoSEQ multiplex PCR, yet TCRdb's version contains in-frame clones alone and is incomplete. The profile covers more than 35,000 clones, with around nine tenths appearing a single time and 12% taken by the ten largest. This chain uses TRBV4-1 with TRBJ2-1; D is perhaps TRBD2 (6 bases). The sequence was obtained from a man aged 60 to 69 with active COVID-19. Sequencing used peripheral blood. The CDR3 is CASSQAWGRSWAEGGEQFF. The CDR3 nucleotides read TGCGCCAGCAGCCAAGCGTGGGGGAGGTCCTGGGCCGAAGGAGGTGAGCAGTTCTTC.